The T cell receptor (beta chain) under discussion was sequenced for a study of metastatic and nonmetastatic thyroid tumors. Whole-study context: From malignant and benign thyroid patients, repertoires in blood and in tumor or nodule tissue were compared.

This clone was recorded at least ten times. Each patient came to thyroid surgery without any prior treatment (of any kind). CDR3 length: 14 amino acids. Germline CDR1 reads SGDLS; CDR2 reads YYNGEE. V was cut by 4 bases and J by 0 bases, with 10 bases left in between. TCRdb recomputed clones from the PCR reads via MiXCR. The sample has over 15,000 clones, more than 25% seen once. Sequenced material: tumor tissue. The clonotype was recovered from a female donor with papillary thyroid cancer or a benign thyroid nodule (not recorded which). Some clones in this sample may be carry-over from other donors' samples. V and J are TRBV9 and TRBJ2-5; weak D call: TRBD2 (5 bases). CDR3: CASSQGSDQETQYF. CDR3 bases: TGTGCCAGCAGCCAAGGTAGCGACCAAGAGACCCAGTACTTC.